The subject of this entry is one T cell receptor beta chain. The antigen is not known. The data belong to a study of CD4+ T cells in melanoma. General study results and limits: A reported correlation linked neoantigen-specific CD4+ T cells to CD8+, macrophage and B cell function. Diverse differentiation states were reported for melanoma neoantigen-specific CD4+ T cells.

Profiling relied on immunoSEQ multiplex PCR, and the TCRdb table lists in-frame clones only, not all of them. The repertoire includes tens of thousands of clones, over 60% of them detected once, and approximately 5% sits in the top ten. This receptor was obtained from a human donor with melanoma. Sequencing input: tumor tissue.

The CDR3 protein is CASSLPQGVRTEAFF. The CDR3 DNA sequence: TGTGCCAGCAGCTTACCACAGGGGGTTAGGACTGAAGCTTTCTTT. The chain combines TRBV4-2 with TRBJ1-1; 8 nucleotides align to TRBD1. With V trimmed by 5 bases and J by 5 bases, 10 bases remained unmatched. CDR3 length: 15 amino acids. In germline, CDR1 is LGHNA, CDR2 YNFKEQ.